This T cell receptor beta chain derives from a study of cytomegalovirus exposure and HLA in healthy donors. Study-wide results and caveats: According to the study, some 160 TCR beta chains were cytomegalovirus-associated.

A word on this clone: What it recognizes is unknown.

Trimming removed 7 bases from V and 11 bases from J, with 13 bases in between. The CDR3 covers 11 residues. In germline, CDR1 is MNHNS, CDR2 SASEGT. Use of 60 Vbeta and 13 Jbeta primers characterized the PCR. Here immunoSEQ multiplex PCR was the method, and the copy in TCRdb shows in-frame clones only, minus some. The repertoire holds about 190,000 clones, with around 85% as singletons. This sequence originates from a young man in good health and CMV-seronegative. The sequenced sample consisted of PBMCs. The chain has TRBV6-1 and TRBJ2-3; D perhaps matches TRBD1 (6 bases). The CDR3 region has the DNA TGTGCCAGCACCCGGGACAATAAGCAGTATTTT. Amino acids: CASTRDNKQYF.